The 4 T cell receptor beta chains below were found in one sample sequenced in a study of persistence of HIV-infected CD4 T cells (dated by TCRdb to 2020 to 2022). No antigen has been identified for these receptors. Per the publication, the treatment or condition label means: suppressive antiretroviral therapy. Lysates of CMV-infected fibroblasts at 10 ug/mL were used to stimulate the cells. Responding CD4+ T cells were sorted on the basis of upregulation of both CD40 ligand and CD69. The immunoSEQ hsTCRB assay version 4, run in survey mode, was used to sequence TCRbeta repertoires from genomic DNA. The table was pulled from immuneACCESS by TCRdb, which kept in-frame rearrangements only. Such tables lose some clones; where checked, under half of the loss comes from unresolved V genes, and the rest has no known cause. This sample has 15,000 to 25,000 clones in its table, and about 84% of those were observed once. 6% to 7% of the sample is in the top ten clones.

Sequenced here: CD4+ T cells sorted from PBMCs after approximately 19-hour stimulation, sampled from a patient who received antiretroviral therapy. The sample's cell subset or site label is to be understood as: CD40L+CD69+ CD4 T cells responding to CMV lysate. The receptor source for this set is an adult man with HIV who was CMV-seropositive.

The chain combines TRBV18 with TRBJ2-7; 10 bases agree with TRBD1. V trimming: 4 bases; J trimming: 4 bases; junction bases outside the gene matches: 7. Germline V gene data show CDR1 as KGHSH and CDR2 as LQKENI. This CDR3 contains 15 residues. The CDR3 DNA is TGTGCCAGCTCACTTGGACAGGGGGGTCTATACGAGCAGTACTTC. Its translation: CASSLGQGGLYEQYF.

V and J are TRBV5-4 and TRBJ2-1, with TRBD2 matching 10 bases. The germline V gene has CDR1 SGHNT and CDR2 YYREEE (reference sequence). The length of the CDR3 is 14 residues. The ends lost 7 bases at V and 6 bases at J; junction bases unmatched: 7. Here the CDR3 DNA reads TGTGCCAGCCTAACTAGCGGGGATCGCAATGAGCAGTTCTTC. It translates to CASLTSGDRNEQFF. The full variable domain, its missing parts supplied by reference TRBV5-4 and TRBJ2-1, is ETGVTQSPTHLIKTRGQQVTLRCSSQSGHNTVSWYQQALGQGPQFIFQYYREEENGRGNFPPRFSGLQFPNYSSELNVNALELDDSALYLCASLTSGDRNEQFFGPGTRLTVL.

This clone was found once. As DNA, the CDR3 is TGTGCCAGCAGCCCCGACGGGGTCGGAGTAGAAACTGAAGCTTTCTTT. Translation gives CASSPDGVGVETEAFF. This chain uses TRBV6-4 with TRBJ1-1, with no clear D. The CDR3 is 16 residues long. V lost 6 bases to trimming and J lost 5 bases, with 22 bases between them. Germline V lookup: CDR1 MRHNA, CDR2 SNTAGT.

This clone has just a few counts. The chain couples TRBV16 to TRBJ1-6; no firm D call. V was pared by 2 bases and J by 12 bases, with 11 bases between. Per the germline V gene, CDR1 is KGHSY and CDR2 is FQNENV. This CDR3 spans 13 amino acids. In nucleotides, the CDR3 is TGTGCCAGCAGCCAACGGCAGGAGGGACCCCTCCACTTT. Protein: CASSQRQEGPLHF.